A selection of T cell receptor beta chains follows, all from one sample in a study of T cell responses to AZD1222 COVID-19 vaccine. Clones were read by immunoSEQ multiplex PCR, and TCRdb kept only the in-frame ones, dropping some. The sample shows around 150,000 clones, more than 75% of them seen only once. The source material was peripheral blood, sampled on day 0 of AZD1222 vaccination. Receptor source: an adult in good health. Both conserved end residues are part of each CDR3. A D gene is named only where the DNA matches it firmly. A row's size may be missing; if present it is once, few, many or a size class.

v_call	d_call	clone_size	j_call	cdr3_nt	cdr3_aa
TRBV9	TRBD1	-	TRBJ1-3	TGTGCCAGCAGCGTTACGACCGGGACAGGCTCTGGAAACACCATATATTTT	CASSVTTGTGSGNTIYF
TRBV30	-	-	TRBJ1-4	TGTGCCTGGACTCCCTTAACTCGCAAGAATGAAAAACTGTTTTTT	CAWTPLTRKNEKLFF
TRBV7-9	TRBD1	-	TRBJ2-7	TGTGCCAGCAGCTTAGGATTTGGTGACAGGGGGCGCCCCCACGAGCAGTACTTC	CASSLGFGDRGRPHEQYF
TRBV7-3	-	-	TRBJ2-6	TGTGCCAGCAGCTTAAACCCCCAAACGGGGGCCAACGTCCTGACTTTC	CASSLNPQTGANVLTF
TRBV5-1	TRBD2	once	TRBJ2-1	TGCGCCAGCAGCTTGGTTCCTAGCGGGGGGAGCTCCTACAATGAGCAGTTCTTC	CASSLVPSGGSSYNEQFF
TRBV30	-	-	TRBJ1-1	TGTGCCTGGAGTTTCAGGATGACAGCGCGACGGAACACTGAAGCTTTCTTT	CAWSFRMTARRNTEAFF
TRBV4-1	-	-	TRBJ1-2	TGCGCCAGCAGCCAAGGGGACGGCCTCCGGGGCTACACCTTC	CASSQGDGLRGYTF
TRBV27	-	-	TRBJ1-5	TGTGCCAGCAGTAAGGACAGAGACTTCAATCAGCCCCAGCATTTT	CASSKDRDFNQPQHF
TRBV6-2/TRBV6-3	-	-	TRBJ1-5	TGTGCCAGCAGTTCGGGGTCCGGGGGCGGTCAGCCCCAGCATTTT	CASSSGSGGGQPQHF
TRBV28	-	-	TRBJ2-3	TGTGCCAGCAGTTTCCGCCCAGATACGCAGTATTTT	CASSFRPDTQYF
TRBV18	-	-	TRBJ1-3	TGTGCCAGCTCACCACCCCAGGGAAGTGGAAACACCATATATTTT	CASSPPQGSGNTIYF
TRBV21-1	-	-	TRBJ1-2	TGTGCCAGCAGCAAAGAGGAGGGGCTTCAAGCTAACTATGGCTACACCTTC	CASSKEEGLQANYGYTF
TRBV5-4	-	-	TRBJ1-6	TGTGCCAGCAGCCGGGTAGGAGAATGGCCCCTCCACTTT	CASSRVGEWPLHF
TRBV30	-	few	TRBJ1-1	TGTGCCTGGATAAAACTCGAGATGGCTTTCTTT	CAWIKLEMAFF
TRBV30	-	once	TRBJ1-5	TGTGCCTGGTCCTATAGCAATCAGCCCCAGCATTTT	CAWSYSNQPQHF
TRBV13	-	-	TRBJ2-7	TGTGCCAGCAGTTTTAGGGCAGGGCCCTCCTACGAGCAGTACTTC	CASSFRAGPSYEQYF
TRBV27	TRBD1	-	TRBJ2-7	TGTGCCACCCATTCACTACCGGGACAGCCATACGAGCAGTACTTC	CATHSLPGQPYEQYF
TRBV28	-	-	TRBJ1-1	TGTGCCAGCACCCCGGGTAGGGCTCGCACTGAAGCTTTCTTT	CASTPGRARTEAFF
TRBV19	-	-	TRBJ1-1	TGTGCCAGTAGTGGATGGGGGAGGACTGAAGCTTTCTTT	CASSGWGRTEAFF
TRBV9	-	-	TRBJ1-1	TGTGCCAGCAGCCCTCGACAGACTGGAGGGACTGAAGCTTTCTTT	CASSPRQTGGTEAFF
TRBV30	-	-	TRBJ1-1	TGTGCCTGGAGTGTATCCCCCTCTAGTTATAGGGGGTACGACACTGAAGCTTTCTTT	CAWSVSPSSYRGYDTEAFF
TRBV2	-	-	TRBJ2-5	TGTGCCAGCAGTGCTGAGGCAGGGCCTCAAGAGACCCAGTACTTC	CASSAEAGPQETQYF
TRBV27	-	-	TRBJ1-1	TGTGCCAGCAGTTTGGGTTCGGCAGGGAGGATGAACACTGAAGCTTTCTTT	CASSLGSAGRMNTEAFF
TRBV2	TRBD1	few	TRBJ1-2	TGTGCCAGCAGTGCCGGGACAGGGGGTCTGTATGGCTACACCTTC	CASSAGTGGLYGYTF
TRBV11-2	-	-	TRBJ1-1	TGTGCCAGCAGCCCTCTCGGGGGGCTTTTGGCTGAAGCTTTCTTT	CASSPLGGLLAEAFF
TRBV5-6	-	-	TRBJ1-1	TGTGCCAGCAGCTTGCGCTTGCGTCCGAGGGAGAACACTGAAGCTTTCTTT	CASSLRLRPRENTEAFF
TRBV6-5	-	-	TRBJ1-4	TGTGCCAGCAGTTACACGGGGCCGAATGAAAAACTGTTTTTT	CASSYTGPNEKLFF
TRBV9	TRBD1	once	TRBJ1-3	TGTGCCAGCAGCGGTAGGACAGGGGGAGTGAGAAACACCATATATTTT	CASSGRTGGVRNTIYF
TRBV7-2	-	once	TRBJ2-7	TGTGCCAGCAGCTCCGATACAGGGAGGTCCTACGAGCAGTACTTC	CASSSDTGRSYEQYF
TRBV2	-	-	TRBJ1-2	TGTGCCAGCAGTGAAGTTGATCTCAGGGGTTATGGCTACACCTTC	CASSEVDLRGYGYTF
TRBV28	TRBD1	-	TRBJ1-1	TGTGCCAGCAGTTTCCTGAGGGGGCTGAACACTGAAGCTTTCTTT	CASSFLRGLNTEAFF
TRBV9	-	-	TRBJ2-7	TGTGCCAGCAGCGTAGGGGCGGGACCTTACGAGCAGTACTTC	CASSVGAGPYEQYF
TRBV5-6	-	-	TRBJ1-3	TGTGCCAGCAGCAGCTTGTACGGGCACACCATATATTTT	CASSSLYGHTIYF
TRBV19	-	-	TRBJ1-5	TGTGCCAGTAGTATGTTGGGGGATCAGCCCCAGCATTTT	CASSMLGDQPQHF
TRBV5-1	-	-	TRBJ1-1	TGCGCCAGCAGCAAGGGTGGATCGGCGGGTTACACTGAAGCTTTCTTT	CASSKGGSAGYTEAFF
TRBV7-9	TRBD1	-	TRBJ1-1	TGTGCCAGCAGTCTTACAGGGGACACTGAAGCTTTCTTT	CASSLTGDTEAFF
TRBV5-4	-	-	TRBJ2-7	TGTGCCAGCAGCGGGGGGTTCTCCTACGAGCAGTACTTC	CASSGGFSYEQYF
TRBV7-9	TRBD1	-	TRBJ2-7	TGTGCCAGCAGCTCACCTTGGGACAGCACCTACGAGCAGTACTTC	CASSSPWDSTYEQYF
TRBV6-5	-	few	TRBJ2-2	TGTGCCAGCAGTTACTGGGCCACCCAGCGGACCGGGGAGCTGTTTTTT	CASSYWATQRTGELFF
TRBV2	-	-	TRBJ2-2	TGTGCCAGCAGTGACGTGAGCAGCACCGGGGAGCTGTTTTTT	CASSDVSSTGELFF
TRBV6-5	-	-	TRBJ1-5	TGTGCCAGCAGTAGGGGGACAAACCAGGGACAGCCCCAGCATTTT	CASSRGTNQGQPQHF
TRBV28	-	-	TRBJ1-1	TGTGCCAGCAGAGCGTGGGACGGAGACAACACTGAAGCTTTCTTT	CASRAWDGDNTEAFF
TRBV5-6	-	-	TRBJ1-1	TGTGCCAGCAGCTTGCAAGGGTTCGGAAACACTGAAGCTTTCTTT	CASSLQGFGNTEAFF
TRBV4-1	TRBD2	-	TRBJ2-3	TGCGCCAGCAGCCCCGAGGGACTAGCGACAGATACGCAGTATTTT	CASSPEGLATDTQYF
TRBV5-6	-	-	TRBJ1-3	TGTGCCAGCAGCTTGGACGGTCGGACTGGAAACACCATATATTTT	CASSLDGRTGNTIYF
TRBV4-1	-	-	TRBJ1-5	TGCGCCAGCAGCCAAGCGTGGGGAAGCAATCAGCCCCAGCATTTT	CASSQAWGSNQPQHF
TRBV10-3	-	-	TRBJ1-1	TGTGCCATCAGTGAATCAGGGTTAAGCGGGTACACTGAAGCTTTCTTT	CAISESGLSGYTEAFF
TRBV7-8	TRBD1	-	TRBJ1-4	TGTGCCAGCAGCTTAGGGGGCCAGGGGGATAATGAAAAACTGTTTTTT	CASSLGGQGDNEKLFF
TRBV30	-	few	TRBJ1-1	TGTGCCTGGAGTGTACGGGGGGGTATCACTGAAGCTTTCTTT	CAWSVRGGITEAFF
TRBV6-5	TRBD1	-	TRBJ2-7	TGTGCCAGCTGGGGACAGGGGGCACGCTACGAGCAGTACTTC	CASWGQGARYEQYF
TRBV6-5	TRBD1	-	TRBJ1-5	TGTGCCAGCAGCCCGACAGGGTACAATCAGCCCCAGCATTTT	CASSPTGYNQPQHF
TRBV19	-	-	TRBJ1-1	TGTGCCAGTAGTCTCAACCCTCGGGTGGCAGCGAACACTGAAGCTTTCTTT	CASSLNPRVAANTEAFF
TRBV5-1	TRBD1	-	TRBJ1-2	TGCGCCAGCAGTTACGGACAGGCTTCTAACTATGGCTACACCTTC	CASSYGQASNYGYTF
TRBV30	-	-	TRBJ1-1	TGTGCCTGGAGTGTAGTGCAGTTTACTTACTTT	CAWSVVQFTYF
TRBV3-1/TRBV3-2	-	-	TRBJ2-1	TGTGCCAGCGAACGTTACAATGAGCAGTTCTTC	CASERYNEQFF
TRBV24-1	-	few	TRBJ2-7	TGTGCCACCAGTGTAGGGTCTTTAGGCGAGCAGTACTTC	CATSVGSLGEQYF
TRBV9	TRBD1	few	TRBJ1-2	TGTGCCAGCAGCGTAGGGGAGGGGGCCATCTATGGCTACACCTTC	CASSVGEGAIYGYTF
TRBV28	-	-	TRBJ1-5	TGTGCCAGCAGTCCCGAAGGGAGTAGGGATCAGCCCCAGCATTTT	CASSPEGSRDQPQHF
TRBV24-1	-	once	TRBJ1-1	TGTGCCAGTTGGGACGGGAACACTGAAGCTTTCTTT	CASWDGNTEAFF
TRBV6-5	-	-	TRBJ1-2	TGTGCCAGCAGTTACCGTCGTCCCGCATCTGGTGGCTACACCTTC	CASSYRRPASGGYTF